A selection of T cell receptor beta chains follows, all from one sample in a study of PD-1 blockade in classical Hodgkin lymphoma. Data came from immunoSEQ multiplex PCR; TCRdb stores just in-frame clones and leaves some out. The table records about 19,000 clones, 88% of them present only once. Material: CD8+ T cells from blood, obtained before the fourth cycle of nivolumab. The receptors originated from a human donor with classical Hodgkin lymphoma. The CDR3 runs from the conserved cysteine through the conserved F or W. The D gene is left open where the match is weak. The size of a clone is reported for some rows only, either as once, few or many, or as a class for expanded clones.

abundance,d_gene,j_gene,v_gene,CDR3aa,CDR3nt
few,TRBD2,TRBJ2-7,TRBV5-4,CASSQGTSGPYEQYF,TGTGCCAGCAGCCAAGGGACTAGCGGTCCCTACGAGCAGTACTTC
NA,TRBD1,TRBJ2-7,TRBV27,CASSFFGDRADEQYF,TGTGCCAGCAGTTTTTTCGGGGACAGGGCCGACGAGCAGTACTTC
NA,NA,TRBJ2-1,TRBV27,CASSLRGAGSGNEQFF,TGTGCCAGCAGTTTAAGAGGCGCGGGATCGGGCAATGAGCAGTTCTTC
NA,NA,TRBJ2-7,TRBV2,CASSLNPEQYF,TGTGCCAGCAGTCTAAACCCAGAGCAGTACTTC
NA,TRBD1,TRBJ1-4,TRBV6-5,CASSLGSQGGKLFF,TGTGCCAGCAGCCTGGGATCCCAGGGGGGAAAACTGTTTTTT
NA,NA,TRBJ1-6,TRBV2,CASSRTALPDNSPLHF,TGTGCCAGCAGTAGAACAGCCCTCCCAGATAATTCACCCCTCCACTTT
NA,TRBD2,TRBJ2-5,TRBV2,CASSLYPGTSLTEETQYF,TGTGCCAGCAGCCTTTACCCCGGGACTAGCCTTACAGAAGAGACCCAGTACTTC
NA,NA,TRBJ2-1,TRBV5-1,CASSFTVEVQFF,TGCGCCAGCAGCTTCACAGTGGAGGTTCAGTTCTTC
NA,NA,TRBJ2-1,TRBV21-1,CASSKKGGPGGGPYNEQFF,TGTGCCAGCAGCAAAAAAGGGGGCCCGGGGGGAGGACCCTACAATGAGCAGTTCTTC
NA,TRBD1,TRBJ2-7,TRBV7-8,CASKRDREGEQYF,TGTGCCAGCAAGCGGGACAGGGAAGGGGAGCAGTACTTC
NA,NA,TRBJ2-3,TRBV6-5,CASSYSSGSTDTQYF,TGTGCCAGCAGTTACTCCAGCGGAAGCACAGATACGCAGTATTTT
NA,NA,TRBJ2-7,TRBV6-5,CASSRTVTSYEQYF,TGTGCCAGCAGTCGGACAGTAACTTCCTACGAGCAGTACTTC
NA,NA,TRBJ2-2,TRBV7-2,CASSSLDSNTGELFF,TGTGCCAGCAGCTCCCTCGACAGCAACACCGGGGAGCTGTTTTTT
NA,NA,TRBJ2-7,TRBV7-9,CASSWIGRTYEQYF,TGTGCCAGCAGCTGGATTGGACGGACCTACGAGCAGTACTTC
NA,NA,TRBJ2-1,TRBV10-3,CAISDSAGLYNEQFF,TGTGCCATCAGTGACTCGGCGGGGCTTTACAATGAGCAGTTCTTC
NA,TRBD1,TRBJ1-5,TRBV5-8,CASSLYRGLGQPQHF,TGTGCCAGCAGCTTGTACAGGGGTTTGGGTCAGCCCCAGCATTTT
NA,TRBD2,TRBJ2-1,TRBV13,CASSLFRGLAGVGEQFF,TGTGCCAGCAGCTTATTCCGGGGACTAGCGGGAGTCGGCGAGCAGTTCTTC
NA,NA,TRBJ2-5,TRBV6-5,CASSYRRMQETQYF,TGTGCCAGCAGTTACAGACGGATGCAAGAGACCCAGTACTTC
few,NA,TRBJ1-1,TRBV9,CASSVGGSVNTEAFF,TGTGCCAGCAGCGTTGGAGGGTCCGTGAACACTGAAGCTTTCTTT
NA,NA,TRBJ1-4,TRBV4-1,CASSQERGLTNEKLFF,TGCGCCAGCAGCCAAGAGAGGGGCTTGACTAATGAAAAACTGTTTTTT
NA,NA,TRBJ2-7,TRBV7-2,CASSLARDIAYEQYF,TGTGCCAGCAGCTTAGCTCGGGACATCGCCTACGAGCAGTACTTC
once,NA,TRBJ2-2,TRBV13,CASSLHRVGGELFF,TGTGCCAGCAGCCTACATCGGGTGGGCGGGGAGCTGTTTTTT
NA,TRBD1,TRBJ2-4,TRBV10-2,CASSEFVNRGRGAKNIQYF,TGCGCCAGCAGTGAGTTTGTGAACAGGGGGCGCGGGGCCAAAAACATTCAGTACTTC
NA,TRBD1,TRBJ1-4,TRBV28,CASSFPLTGYNSEKLFF,TGTGCCAGCAGTTTTCCCCTGACAGGGTATAACAGTGAAAAACTGTTTTTT
NA,NA,TRBJ1-1,TRBV9,CASCKRADTEAFF,TGTGCCAGCTGCAAAAGGGCAGACACTGAAGCTTTCTTT
NA,TRBD1,TRBJ1-2,TRBV27,CASSRFGTGYGYTF,TGTGCCAGCAGTCGATTTGGGACAGGCTATGGCTACACCTTC
NA,TRBD2,TRBJ2-1,TRBV27,CASSLGGGLWVNEQFF,TGTGCCAGCAGTTTAGGGGGGGGACTGTGGGTTAATGAGCAGTTCTTC
NA,TRBD2,TRBJ2-1,TRBV11-2,CASSLERAGGKYNEQFF,TGTGCCAGCAGCTTAGAAAGAGCGGGAGGGAAGTACAATGAGCAGTTCTTC
NA,NA,TRBJ2-1,TRBV7-9,CASSLQTDPQFF,TGTGCCAGCAGCTTACAGACAGATCCTCAGTTCTTC
once,NA,TRBJ2-7,TRBV27,CASTLAWGPYEQYF,TGTGCCAGCACCCTAGCTTGGGGGCCCTACGAGCAGTACTTC
NA,NA,TRBJ1-3,TRBV9,CASSSSLISGNTIYF,TGTGCCAGCAGCTCAAGTTTAATCTCTGGAAACACCATATATTTT